Below are 17 T cell receptor beta chains sequenced from a single sample in a study of T cell responses to AZD1222 COVID-19 vaccine. Sequencing was performed with immunoSEQ multiplex PCR; in TCRdb, only in-frame clones are kept and a portion is missing. The table includes 85,000 or so clones, just over 90% detected once. The source was peripheral blood, collected 28 days after the second AZD1222 dose. Receptor source: an adult who received the AZD1222 COVID-19 vaccine.

The V gene is TRBV5-8, the J gene TRBJ1-2; 9 bases line up with TRBD1. CDR3 length equals 13 residues. Germline V CDR1 and CDR2: SGHTS, YDEGEE. J gave up 8 bases and V 0 bases, and 2 bases lay outside the gene matches. The DNA of the CDR3 is TGTGCCAGCAGCTTGGGACAGGGGGAGGGCTACACCTTC. Its translation is CASSLGQGEGYTF.

The chain recombines TRBV4-1 with TRBJ2-1; 10 nucleotides match TRBD2. Germline V gene lookup returns CDR1 MGHRA and CDR2 YSYEKL. Losses at the gene ends were 1 base for V and 14 bases for J; bases not matched to a gene: 5. The CDR3 extends over 13 amino acids. The CDR3 loop is CASSQGLAGVKFF. CDR3 nucleotides: TGCGCCAGCAGCCAAGGGCTAGCGGGGGTTAAGTTCTTC.

This clone was observed a handful of times. V and J are TRBV28 and TRBJ1-1; D is ambiguous. CDR1 is MDHEN and CDR2 is SYDVKM in the germline V gene. The CDR3 consists of 11 residues. Trimming left V 4 bases short and J 6 bases short, with 6 bases between. The CDR3 sequence: CASSSPAEAFF. The CDR3 coding sequence is TGTGCCAGCAGTTCCCCAGCTGAAGCTTTCTTT. Filled out from reference TRBV28 and TRBJ1-1, the complete variable domain reads DVKVTQSSRYLVKRTGEKVFLECVQDMDHENMFWYRQDPGLGLRLIYFSYDVKMKEKGDIPEGYSVSREKKERFSLILESASTNQTSMYLCASSSPAEAFFGQGTRLTVV.

The J gene is TRBJ2-2, the V gene TRBV29-1, with unresolved D. Trimming pared 2 bases from V and 4 bases from J, leaving 5 bases between. CDR1 and CDR2 from the germline V gene are SQVTM and ANQGSEA. The CDR3 contains 12 residues. CDR3 amino acids: CSVERGTGELFF. The CDR3 DNA follows: TGCAGCGTTGAAAGAGGCACCGGGGAGCTGTTTTTT.

The chain carries TRBV2 and TRBJ1-1; TRBD1 aligns across 10 bases. The CDR3 loop spans 14 amino acids. The germline CDR1 and CDR2 sequences are SNHLY and FYNNEI. V lost 5 bases to trimming and J lost 3 bases; unmatched junction nucleotides: 3. The CDR3 DNA reads TGTGCCAGCAGTACCGGGACAGGGGACACTGAAGCTTTCTTT. This encodes CASSTGTGDTEAFF. Variable domain in full (rest from reference TRBV2 and TRBJ1-1): EPEVTQTPSHQVTQMGQEVILRCVPISNHLYFYWYRQILGQKVEFLVSFYNNEISEKSEIFDDQFSVERPDGSNFTLKIRSTKLEDSAMYFCASSTGTGDTEAFFGQGTRLTVV.

The chain has TRBV28 and TRBJ1-2; D is unclear. Germline V CDR1 and CDR2: MDHEN, SYDVKM. The CDR3 length is 13 residues. Trimming stripped 8 bases from V and 6 bases from J, with 16 bases between. The CDR3 coding sequence is TGTGCCAGCGCCCCGGGAGGGAGAGATGGCTACACCTTC. Protein sequence: CASAPGGRDGYTF.

The chain is built from TRBV19 and TRBJ1-6; 10 bases are shared with TRBD1. The J segment lost 9 bases and the V segment lost 6 bases, leaving 5 bases of the junction unmatched. The CDR3 length is 14 residues. Germline CDR1 reads LNHDA; CDR2 reads SQIVND (reference sequence). The CDR3 is CASRADRGFSPLHF. In DNA form, the CDR3 reads TGTGCCAGTAGGGCGGACAGGGGGTTTTCACCCCTCCACTTT.

The gene calls are TRBV5-1 and TRBJ2-2; D gene unclear. This CDR3 region has 13 residues. V lost 4 bases to trimming and J lost 7 bases, with 11 bases between them. The germline CDR1 and CDR2 sequences are SGHRS and YFSETQ. CDR3 nucleotides: TGCGCCAGCAGCGACGCGATGGGCGGGGAGCTGTTTTTT. Protein sequence: CASSDAMGGELFF.

This rearrangement joins TRBV29-1 to TRBJ2-7, with TRBD1 matching 9 bases. The length of the CDR3 is 12 residues. Looked up from germline, CDR1 is SQVTM and CDR2 is ANQGSEA. J gave up 5 bases and V 5 bases, and 4 bases lay outside the gene matches. The CDR3 is CSVSGQGNEQYF. As DNA, the CDR3 is TGCAGCGTTTCTGGACAGGGGAACGAGCAGTACTTC.

This clone was recorded only once. The chain couples TRBV10-1 to TRBJ1-1; TRBD1 agrees at 9 bases. CDR3 length: 16 residues. After removal of 4 bases from V and 1 base from J, the junction contained 7 bases not matched to a gene. CDR1 and CDR2 from the germline V gene are WNHNN and SYGVQD (reference sequence). As DNA, the CDR3 is TGCGCCAGCAGTGCTATGGGGACAGGGAAGAACACTGAAGCTTTCTTT. Residues: CASSAMGTGKNTEAFF.

The rearrangement joins TRBV7-9 to TRBJ1-6; TRBD1 matches at 8 bases. The CDR3 loop spans 14 amino acids. After removal of 4 bases from V and 7 bases from J, the junction contained 3 bases not matched to a gene. The germline V gene has CDR1 SEHNR and CDR2 FQNEAQ (reference sequence). CDR3 DNA: TGTGCCAGCAGCTGGGGACAGGTCAATTCACCCCTCCACTTT. It is translated as CASSWGQVNSPLHF.

This clone came up once. The gene calls are TRBV19 and TRBJ1-1, with 7 bases fitting TRBD1. Germline V gene lookup returns CDR1 LNHDA and CDR2 SQIVND (reference sequence). V shed 6 bases, J shed 6 bases, and the junction held 10 bases outside the gene matches. The CDR3 is 14 residues long. DNA of the CDR3: TGTGCCAGTAGCCTTTTGACAGGGCGGGCTGAAGCTTTCTTT. This codes for CASSLLTGRAEAFF.

This sequence joins TRBV24-1 and TRBJ2-1, with TRBD2 matching over 7 bases. CDR3 length: 15 residues. CDR1 KGHDR and CDR2 SFDVKD come from the germline V gene. The V segment lost 4 bases and the J segment 7 bases; nucleotides outside the gene matches: 9. The CDR3 here is CATSEVRGSANEQFF. DNA of the CDR3: TGTGCCACCAGTGAAGTCCGCGGGAGTGCGAATGAGCAGTTCTTC.

The chain uses TRBV30 and TRBJ1-6; no reliable D call. This CDR3 region has 15 residues. Germline-derived CDR1 and CDR2 are GTSNPN and SVGIG (reference sequence). The V end lost 4 bases, the J end lost 0 bases, and 10 bases lay between the germline ends. Here the CDR3 DNA reads TGTGCCTGGACCGTATATAGCTCCTATAATTCACCCCTCCACTTT. Encoded protein: CAWTVYSSYNSPLHF. The whole variable domain, filled in from reference TRBV30 and TRBJ1-6, reads SQTIHQWPATLVQPVGSPLSLECTVEGTSNPNLYWYRQAAGRGLQLLFYSVGIGQISSEVPQNLSASRPQDRQFILSSKKLLLSDSGFYLCAWTVYSSYNSPLHFGNGTRLTVT.

The chain combines TRBV27 with TRBJ2-2, with D unresolved. CDR1 and CDR2 from the germline V gene are MNHEY and SMNVEV (reference sequence). The V gene lost 2 bases and the J gene lost 6 bases, with 7 bases spanning the gap. This CDR3 spans 13 amino acids. The CDR3 spells CASSLKGAGELFF. In DNA form, the CDR3 reads TGTGCCAGCAGTTTAAAAGGCGCCGGGGAGCTGTTTTTT.

This clone was recorded only once. The chain links TRBV28 to TRBJ1-1; D remains unclear. Trimming took 9 bases from V and 1 from J, leaving 9 bases between them. The CDR3 covers 12 residues. Germline CDR1 reads MDHEN; CDR2 reads SYDVKM. Here the CDR3 reads CASTSENTEAFF. The DNA for the CDR3 is TGTGCCAGTACGAGTGAGAACACTGAAGCTTTCTTT.

The rearrangement uses TRBV3-1 (or the pseudogene TRBV3-2) and TRBJ1-2, with 8 nucleotides matching TRBD1. This CDR3 is 12 amino acids long. V lost 8 bases to trimming and J lost 2 bases; unmatched junction nucleotides: 1. Germline V CDR1 and CDR2: LGHDT, YNNKEL (reference sequence). The CDR3 nucleotides are TGTGCCAGCGCAGGGGGCAACTATGGCTACACCTTC. This gives the protein CASAGGNYGYTF.